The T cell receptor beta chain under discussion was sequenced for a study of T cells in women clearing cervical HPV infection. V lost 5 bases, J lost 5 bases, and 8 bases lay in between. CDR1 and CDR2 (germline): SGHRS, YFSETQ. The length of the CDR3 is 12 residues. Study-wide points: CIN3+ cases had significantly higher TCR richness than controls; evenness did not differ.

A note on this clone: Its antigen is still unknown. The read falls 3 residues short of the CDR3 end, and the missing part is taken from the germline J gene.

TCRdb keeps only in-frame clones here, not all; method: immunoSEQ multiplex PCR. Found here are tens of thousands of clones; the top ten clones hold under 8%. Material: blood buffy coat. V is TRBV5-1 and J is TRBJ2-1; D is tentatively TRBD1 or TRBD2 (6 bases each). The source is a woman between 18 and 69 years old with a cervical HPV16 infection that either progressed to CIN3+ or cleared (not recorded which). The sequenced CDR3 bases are TGCGCCAGCAGGGAGGGGGACAATGAG. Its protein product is CASREGDNE. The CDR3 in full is CASREGDNEQFF.